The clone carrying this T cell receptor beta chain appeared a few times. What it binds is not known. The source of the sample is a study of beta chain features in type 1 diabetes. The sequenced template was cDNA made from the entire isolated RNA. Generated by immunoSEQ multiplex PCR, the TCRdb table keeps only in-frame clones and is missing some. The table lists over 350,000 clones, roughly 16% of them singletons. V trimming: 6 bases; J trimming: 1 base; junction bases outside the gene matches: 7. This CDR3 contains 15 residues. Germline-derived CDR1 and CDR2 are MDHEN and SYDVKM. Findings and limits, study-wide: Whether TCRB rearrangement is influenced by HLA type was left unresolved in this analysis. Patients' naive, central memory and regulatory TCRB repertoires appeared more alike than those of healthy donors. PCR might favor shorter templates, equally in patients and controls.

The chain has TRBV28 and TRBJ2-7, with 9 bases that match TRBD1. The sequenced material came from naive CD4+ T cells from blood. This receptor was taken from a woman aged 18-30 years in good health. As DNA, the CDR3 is TGTGCCAGCAGCCGCGGGACAGGGCTTTCCTACGAGCAGTACTTC. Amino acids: CASSRGTGLSYEQYF.